This TCR beta chain is drawn from a study of T cells after posttransplantation cyclophosphamide. This clone was seen a handful of times. Produced via immunoSEQ multiplex PCR; TCRdb's table is partial and in-frame only. Here the sample spans some 53,000 clones, roughly 86% being singletons. This CDR3 has 14 residues. Trimming cost V 6 bases and J 4 bases, with 15 bases left between them. Germline V CDR1 and CDR2: LNHDA, SQIVND (reference sequence). The receptor comes from a man aged 30 to 45 with a blood cancer, CMV-positive, and with a related stem cell donor. The material sequenced was PBMCs. This chain links TRBV19 with TRBJ1-2; possibly TRBD1 for D (6 bases). The CDR3, as DNA: TGTGCCAGTAGCGGGGGGCTGAATACCTATGGCTACACCTTC. Its protein product is CASSGGLNTYGYTF.